What follows is one T cell receptor (beta chain) and its context. Its antigen is unknown. CDR1 and CDR2 (germline): SGHNT, YENEEA. This CDR3 spans 13 amino acids. V was cut by 6 bases and J by 2 bases, with 10 bases left in between. The entry originates in a study of OX40 agonist ivuxolimab in advanced cancers. Whole-study findings and limits: Low clonal expansion, among the lowest seen, marked partial responders at 0.1-3.0 mg/kg.

Here immunoSEQ multiplex PCR was the method, and the copy in TCRdb shows in-frame clones only, minus some. The sample holds nearly 80,000 clones, 90% seen once. The chain links TRBV11-3 to TRBJ2-5; D is ambiguous. The sequences come from CD4+ or CD8+ T cells sorted from blood, collected in a trial of the OX40 agonist ivuxolimab. The clonotype comes from an adult with an advanced solid tumor such as melanoma, head and neck, liver or kidney cancer. CDR3: CASRANVQETQYF. In nucleotides, the CDR3 is TGTGCCAGCAGGGCAAACGTACAAGAGACCCAGTACTTC.